This passage covers 12 T cell receptor beta chains from one sample sequenced in a study of monozygotic twins with inflammatory bowel disease. TCRdb reprocessed the 5' RACE reads and keeps a single row for each CDR3 protein, giving no DNA. This table holds 350,000 to 400,000 distinct CDR3 sequences. The sequenced sample consisted of blood. The receptors were gathered from a human donor with ulcerative colitis or Crohn's disease, or a healthy co-twin of an affected twin (not recorded which).

The chain links TRBV6-1 to TRBJ2-7; TCRdb reports TRBD1, a call that lacks DNA to check it against. The CDR3 runs to 14 residues. Germline assignment: CDR1 MNHNS and CDR2 SASEGT. CDR3 region: CASSIAWTDYEQYF.

The CDR3: CSAPDSLQKTQYF. The chain carries TRBV20-1 and TRBJ2-5; TCRdb's D call, TRBD2, is unchecked because there is no DNA. Germline values: CDR1 DFQATT, CDR2 SNEGSKA (reference sequence). CDR3 length equals 13 residues.

This rearrangement joins TRBV19 to TRBJ2-7; the TCRdb call, TRBD1, lacks DNA for checking. The CDR3 is 12 residues long. Germline V gene sequence: CDR1 LNHDA, CDR2 SQIVND (reference sequence). This CDR3 is CASSITLGEQYF. Full variable domain (rest looked up from reference TRBV19 and TRBJ2-7): DGGITQSPKYLFRKEGQNVTLSCEQNLNHDAMYWYRQDPGQGLRLIYYSQIVNDFQKGDIAEGYSVSREKKESFPLTVTSAQKNPTAFYLCASSITLGEQYFGPGTRLTVT.

The chain joins TRBV7-2 to TRBJ2-2; without DNA, the TCRdb call of TRBD1 cannot be checked. The CDR3 has 15 residues. Germline V gives CDR1 SGHTA, CDR2 FQGNSA. CDR3 in amino acids: CASSSTGVNTGELFF.

The chain recombines TRBV4-3 with TRBJ1-2; TCRdb names TRBD1, which stays unverified in the absence of DNA. The CDR3 is 16 residues long. Germline V gene data show CDR1 as LGHNA and CDR2 as YSLEER. The CDR3 is CASSQDIPPGGPGYTF.

V usage is TRBV5-4 and J usage is TRBJ2-7. The CDR3 loop spans 14 amino acids. Germline V lookup: CDR1 SGHNT, CDR2 YYREEE (reference sequence). The CDR3 sequence is CASSLYTATYEQYF.

The chain is built from TRBV27 and TRBJ2-1; as DNA is missing, the TRBD1 call by TCRdb cannot be tested. The length of the CDR3 is 13 residues. Germline V gene data show CDR1 as MNHEY and CDR2 as SMNVEV (reference sequence). Here the CDR3 reads CASSRVWADEQFF.

The chain couples TRBV29-1 to TRBJ2-3. The germline V gene has CDR1 SQVTM and CDR2 ANQGSEA. The CDR3 spans 14 residues. The CDR3 loop reads CSVEGGTGADTQYF.

This sequence joins TRBV12-5 and TRBJ1-5. In germline, CDR1 is LGHNT, CDR2 FRNRAP. There are 14 residues in the CDR3. The CDR3 is CASGVGGDNQPQHF.

The chain employs TRBV20-1 and TRBJ2-1; TCRdb indicates TRBD2, and absent DNA this call remains unverified. Germline values: CDR1 DFQATT, CDR2 SNEGSKA (reference sequence). CDR3 size: 14 residues. The CDR3 protein is CSAWTVGRNNEQFF.

The V call is TRBV18, the J call TRBJ1-5; TCRdb returns TRBD1, unconfirmable since there is no DNA. The CDR3 contains 15 residues. CDR1 KGHSH and CDR2 LQKENI come from the germline V gene. The CDR3 reads CASSPGQGGDQPQHF.

V is TRBV10-3 and J is TRBJ1-4. Per the germline V gene, CDR1 is ENHRY and CDR2 is SYGVKD. The CDR3 runs 13 residues. This CDR3 is CAISDRFNEKLFF.